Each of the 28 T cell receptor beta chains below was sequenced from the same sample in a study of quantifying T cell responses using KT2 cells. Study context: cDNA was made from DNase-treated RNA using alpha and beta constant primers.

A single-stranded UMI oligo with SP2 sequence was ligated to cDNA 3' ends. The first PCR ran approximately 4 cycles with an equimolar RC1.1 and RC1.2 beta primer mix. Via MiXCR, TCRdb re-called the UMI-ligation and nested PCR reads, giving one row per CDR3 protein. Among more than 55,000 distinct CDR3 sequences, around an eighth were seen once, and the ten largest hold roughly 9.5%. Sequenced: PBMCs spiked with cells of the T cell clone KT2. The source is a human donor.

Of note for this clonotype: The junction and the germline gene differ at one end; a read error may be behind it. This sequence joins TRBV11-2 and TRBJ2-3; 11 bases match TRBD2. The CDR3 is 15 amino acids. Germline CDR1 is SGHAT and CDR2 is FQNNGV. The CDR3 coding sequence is TGTGCCAGCAGCTTAGATTACGGCTCTAGCGGGGGGCGGAGGTTT. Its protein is CASSLDYGSSGGRRF.

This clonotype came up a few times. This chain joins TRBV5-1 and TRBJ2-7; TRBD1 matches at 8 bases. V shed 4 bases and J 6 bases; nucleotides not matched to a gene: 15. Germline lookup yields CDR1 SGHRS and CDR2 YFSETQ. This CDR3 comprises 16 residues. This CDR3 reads CASSLSSQGATGEQYF. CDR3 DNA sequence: TGCGCCAGCAGCCTTTCTTCCCAGGGGGCGACTGGCGAGCAGTACTTC. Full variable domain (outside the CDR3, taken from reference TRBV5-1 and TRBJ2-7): KAGVTQTPRYLIKTRGQQVTLSCSPISGHRSVSWYQQTPGQGLQFLFEYFSETQRNKGNFPGRFSGRQFSNSRSEMNVSTLELGDSALYLCASSLSSQGATGEQYFGPGTRLTVT.

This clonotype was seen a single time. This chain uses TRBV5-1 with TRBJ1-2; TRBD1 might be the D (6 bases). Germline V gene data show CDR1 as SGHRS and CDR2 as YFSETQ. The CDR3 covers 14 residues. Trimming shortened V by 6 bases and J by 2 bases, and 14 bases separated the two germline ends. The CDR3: CASKDNQGNYGYTF. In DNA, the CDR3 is TGCGCCAGCAAGGATAATCAGGGGAACTATGGCTACACCTTC.

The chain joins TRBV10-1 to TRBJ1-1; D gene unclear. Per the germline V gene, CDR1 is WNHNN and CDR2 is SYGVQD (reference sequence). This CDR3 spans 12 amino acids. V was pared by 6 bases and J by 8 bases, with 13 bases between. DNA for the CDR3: TGCGCCAGCAGCAGGAGTAACAAAGAAGCTTTCTTT. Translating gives CASSRSNKEAFF.

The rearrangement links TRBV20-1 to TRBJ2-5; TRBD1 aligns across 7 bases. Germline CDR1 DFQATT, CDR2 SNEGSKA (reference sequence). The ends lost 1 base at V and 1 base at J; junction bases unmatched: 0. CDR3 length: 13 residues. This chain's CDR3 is CSARGQGQETQYF. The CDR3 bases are TGCAGTGCTAGAGGACAGGGCCAAGAGACCCAGTACTTC.

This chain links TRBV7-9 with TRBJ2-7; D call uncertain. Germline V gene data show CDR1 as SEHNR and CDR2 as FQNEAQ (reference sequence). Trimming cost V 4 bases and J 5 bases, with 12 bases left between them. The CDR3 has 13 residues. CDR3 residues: CASSSDWSHEQYF. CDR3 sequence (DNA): TGTGCCAGCAGCTCAGACTGGTCTCACGAGCAGTACTTC.

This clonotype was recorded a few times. The CDR3 DNA sequence: TGTGCCAGCAGCGCACAGGGGCCGATCCTCTCTGGGGCCAACGTCCTGACTTTC. Its translation: CASSAQGPILSGANVLTF. The gene calls are TRBV7-6 and TRBJ2-6; 7 nucleotides agree with TRBD1. J lost 0 bases, V lost 5 bases, and 10 bases had no gene match. CDR1 is SGHVS, CDR2 FNYEAQ, per germline. CDR3 length: 18 amino acids.

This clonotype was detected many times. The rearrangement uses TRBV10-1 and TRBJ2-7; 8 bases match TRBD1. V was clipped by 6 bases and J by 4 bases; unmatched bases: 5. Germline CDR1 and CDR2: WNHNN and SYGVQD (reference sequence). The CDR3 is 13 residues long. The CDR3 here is CASSGQGRYEQYF. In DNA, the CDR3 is TGCGCCAGCAGCGGACAGGGTCGGTACGAGCAGTACTTC.

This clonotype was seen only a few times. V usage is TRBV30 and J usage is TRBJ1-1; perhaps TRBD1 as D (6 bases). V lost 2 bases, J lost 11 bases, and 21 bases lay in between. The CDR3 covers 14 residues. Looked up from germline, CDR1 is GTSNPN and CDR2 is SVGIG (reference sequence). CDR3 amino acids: CAWSTHLRGARAFF. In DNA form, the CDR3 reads TGTGCCTGGAGTACCCACCTTCGGGGGGCGAGGGCTTTCTTT.

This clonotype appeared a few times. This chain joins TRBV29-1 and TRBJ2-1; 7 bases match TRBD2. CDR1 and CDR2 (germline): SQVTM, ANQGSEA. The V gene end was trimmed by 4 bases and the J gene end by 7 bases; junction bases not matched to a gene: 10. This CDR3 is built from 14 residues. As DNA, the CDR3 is TGCAGCGTTGTGAGGAGCGCGGGGGTGAATGAGCAGTTCTTC. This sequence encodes CSVVRSAGVNEQFF.

In DNA form, the CDR3 reads TGCGCCAGCAGCAATCTCCGCGGTTCTGAGACCCAGTACTTC. It encodes CASSNLRGSETQYF. V is TRBV4-3 and J is TRBJ2-5; D remains ambiguous. The V end lost 5 bases, the J end lost 5 bases, and 15 bases lay between the germline ends. This CDR3 has 14 residues. Germline CDR1 is LGHNA and CDR2 is YSLEER.

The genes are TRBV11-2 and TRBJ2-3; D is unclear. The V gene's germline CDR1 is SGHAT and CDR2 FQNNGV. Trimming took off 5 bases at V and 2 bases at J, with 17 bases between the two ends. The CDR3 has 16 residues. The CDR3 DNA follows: TGTGCCAGCAGCCCGAGAGGTGGTAGGTCCACAGATACGCAGTATTTT. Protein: CASSPRGGRSTDTQYF.

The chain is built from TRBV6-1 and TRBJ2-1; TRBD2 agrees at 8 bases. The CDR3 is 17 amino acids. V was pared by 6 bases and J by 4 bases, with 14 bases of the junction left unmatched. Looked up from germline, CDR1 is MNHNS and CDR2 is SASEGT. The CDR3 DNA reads TGTGCCAGCAGAGACAGGTTCAGCGGGGGCCTATACAATGAGCAGTTCTTC. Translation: CASRDRFSGGLYNEQFF.

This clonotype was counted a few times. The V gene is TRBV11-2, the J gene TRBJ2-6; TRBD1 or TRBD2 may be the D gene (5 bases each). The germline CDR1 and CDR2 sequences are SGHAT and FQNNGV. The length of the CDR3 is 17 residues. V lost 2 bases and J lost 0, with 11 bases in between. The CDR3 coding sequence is TGTGCCAGCAGCTTAACGGGACCGACCTCTGGGGCCAACGTCCTGACTTTC. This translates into CASSLTGPTSGANVLTF.

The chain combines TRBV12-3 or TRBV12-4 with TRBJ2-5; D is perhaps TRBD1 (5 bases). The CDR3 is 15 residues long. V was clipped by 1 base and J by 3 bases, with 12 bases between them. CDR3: CASSLVGAVEETQYF. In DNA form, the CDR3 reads TGTGCCAGCAGTTTAGTAGGGGCCGTGGAAGAGACCCAGTACTTC.

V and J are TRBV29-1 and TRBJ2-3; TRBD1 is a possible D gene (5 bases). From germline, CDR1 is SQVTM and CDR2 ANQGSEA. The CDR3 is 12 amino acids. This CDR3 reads CRVTVSTDTQYF. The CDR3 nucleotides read TGCAGAGTGACAGTTAGCACAGATACGCAGTATTTT.

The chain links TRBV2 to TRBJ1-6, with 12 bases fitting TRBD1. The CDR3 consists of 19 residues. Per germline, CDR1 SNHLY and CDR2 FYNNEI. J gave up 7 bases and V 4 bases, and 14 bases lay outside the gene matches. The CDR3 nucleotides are TGTGCCAGCAGTGCCCCCCGGGACAGGGGGCTCCAGAGGAATTCACCCCTCCACTTT. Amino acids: CASSAPRDRGLQRNSPLHF.

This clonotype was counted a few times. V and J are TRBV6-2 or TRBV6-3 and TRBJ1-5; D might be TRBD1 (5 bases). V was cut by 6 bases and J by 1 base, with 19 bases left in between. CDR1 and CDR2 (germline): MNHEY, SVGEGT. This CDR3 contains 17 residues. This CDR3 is CASRAGTAERSNQPQHF. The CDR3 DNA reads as TGTGCCAGCAGAGCCGGGACGGCGGAAAGGAGCAATCAGCCCCAGCATTTT.

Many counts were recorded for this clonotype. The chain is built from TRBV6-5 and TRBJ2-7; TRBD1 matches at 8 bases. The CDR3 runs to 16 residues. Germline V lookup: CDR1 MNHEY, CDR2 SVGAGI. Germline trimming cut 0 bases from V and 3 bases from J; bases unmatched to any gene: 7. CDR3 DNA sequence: TGTGCCAGCAGTTACTCGACCCCCGGGACAGGCTACGAGCAGTACTTC. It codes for CASSYSTPGTGYEQYF.

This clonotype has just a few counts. Here the CDR3 reads CASSLGDPTHNEQFF. The CDR3 DNA sequence: TGTGCCAGCAGTTTAGGGGACCCGACACACAATGAGCAGTTCTTC. The chain carries TRBV12-3 or TRBV12-4 and TRBJ2-1; D is tentatively TRBD1 or TRBD2 (5 bases each). Trimming shortened V by 1 base and J by 5 bases, and 12 bases separated the two germline ends. The CDR3 totals 15 residues.

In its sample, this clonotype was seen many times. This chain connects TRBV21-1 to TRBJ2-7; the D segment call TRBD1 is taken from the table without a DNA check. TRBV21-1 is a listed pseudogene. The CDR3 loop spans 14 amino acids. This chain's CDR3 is CASSKSGGAPEQYF. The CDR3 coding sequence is TGTGCCAGCAGCAAATCCGGGGGCGCTCCCGAGCAGTACTTC.

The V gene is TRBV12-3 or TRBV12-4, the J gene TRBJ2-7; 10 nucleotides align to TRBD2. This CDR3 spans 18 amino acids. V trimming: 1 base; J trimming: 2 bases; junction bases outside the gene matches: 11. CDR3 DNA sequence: TGTGCCAGCAGTTTAGTAACGGGCCTAGCGGGGGTTACCTACGAGCAGTACTTC. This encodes CASSLVTGLAGVTYEQYF.

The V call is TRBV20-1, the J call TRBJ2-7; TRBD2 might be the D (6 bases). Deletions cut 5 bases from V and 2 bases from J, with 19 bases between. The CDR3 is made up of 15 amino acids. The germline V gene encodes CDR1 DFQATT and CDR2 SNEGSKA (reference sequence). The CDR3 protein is CSALFGGDPTYEQYF. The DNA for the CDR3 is TGCAGTGCTCTTTTCGGCGGGGACCCCACCTACGAGCAGTACTTC.

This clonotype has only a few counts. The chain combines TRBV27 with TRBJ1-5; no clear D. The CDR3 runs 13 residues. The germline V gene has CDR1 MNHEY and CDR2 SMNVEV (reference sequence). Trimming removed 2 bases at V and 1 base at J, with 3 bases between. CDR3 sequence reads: CASSLMSNQPQHF. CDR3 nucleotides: TGTGCCAGCAGTTTAATGAGCAATCAGCCCCAGCATTTT.

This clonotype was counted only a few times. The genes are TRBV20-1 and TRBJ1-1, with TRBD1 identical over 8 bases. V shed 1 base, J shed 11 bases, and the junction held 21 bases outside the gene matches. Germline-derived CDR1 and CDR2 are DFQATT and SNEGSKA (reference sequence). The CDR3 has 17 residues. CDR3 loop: CSARGRQGTSFRVPAFF. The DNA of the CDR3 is TGCAGTGCTAGAGGTCGACAGGGGACGTCCTTCAGGGTTCCGGCTTTCTTT.

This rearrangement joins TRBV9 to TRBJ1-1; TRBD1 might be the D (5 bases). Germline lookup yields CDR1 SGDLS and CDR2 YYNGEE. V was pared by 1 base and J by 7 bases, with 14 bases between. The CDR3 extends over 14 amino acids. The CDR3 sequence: CASSVLGARDEAFF. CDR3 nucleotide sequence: TGTGCCAGCAGCGTACTAGGGGCCCGGGATGAAGCTTTCTTT.

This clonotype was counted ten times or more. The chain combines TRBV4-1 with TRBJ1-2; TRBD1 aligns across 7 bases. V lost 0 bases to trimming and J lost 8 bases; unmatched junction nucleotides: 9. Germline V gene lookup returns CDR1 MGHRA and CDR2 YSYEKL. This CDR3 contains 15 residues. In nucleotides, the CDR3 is TGCGCCAGCAGCCAAGATCCCCGGCCGGACAGGGGCTACACCTTC. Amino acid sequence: CASSQDPRPDRGYTF.

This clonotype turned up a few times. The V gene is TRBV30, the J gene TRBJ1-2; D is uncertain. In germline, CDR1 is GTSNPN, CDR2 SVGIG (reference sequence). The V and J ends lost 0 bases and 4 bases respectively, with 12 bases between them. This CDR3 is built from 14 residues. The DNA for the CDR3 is TGTGCCTGGAGTGTCTCCTTTCGGGCCTATGGCTACACCTTC. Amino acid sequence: CAWSVSFRAYGYTF.